The clone carrying this T cell receptor (beta chain) was counted between two and nine times. What it binds is unknown. These data come from a study of post-analysis software for immune sequencing data. Turning to the study itself: Courses of disease covered relapsing-remitting, secondary progressive and progressive-relapsing multiple sclerosis. Study results and caveats: Significantly lower normalized Chao1 diversity was seen in multiple sclerosis patients than in controls. When patients were compared with controls, about five TRBV segments were more frequent, TRBV5-6, TRBV5-1 and TRBV20-1 among them. By F measure, samples from a shared preparation batch strongly co-clustered.

Unique molecular identifiers were present in the TCR beta cDNA libraries. TCRdb redid the calling of the PCR reads with MiXCR, one entry per CDR3 protein. This sample carries about 770,000 distinct CDR3 sequences, just over 45% of them seen once, and the ten largest clones take 4.9%. CDR1 and CDR2 (germline): MNHEY, SVGAGI. Trimming cost V 4 bases and J 9 bases; bases outside gene matches: 7. The CDR3 runs 15 residues. This TCR was sampled from a girl under 18 with multiple sclerosis. The material sequenced was blood. V usage is TRBV6-5 and J usage is TRBJ2-1, with 12 bases fitting TRBD2. CDR3 sequence reads: CASSLTSGRSAEQFF. The CDR3 coding sequence is TGTGCCAGCAGTTTAACTAGCGGGAGGTCGGCTGAGCAGTTCTTC.